Each of the 21 T cell receptor beta chains below was sequenced from the same sample in a study of CD8+CD57+ T cells in acquired aplastic anemia. TCR beta VDJ and CDR3 were profiled, and genomic DNA was the template. TCRdb redid the calling of the reads with MiXCR, one entry per CDR3 protein. The sample has 90,000 to 130,000 distinct CDR3 sequences; less than 65% are singletons. Sequencing used sorted CD4+, CD8+, or CD8+CD57+ T cells (not recorded which) from PBMCs. These receptors came from a human donor in good health, serving as a control.

Of note for this clonotype: This CDR3 is missing its conserved last phenylalanine or tryptophan, likely due to a read error. The V and J genes are TRBV11-1 and TRBJ1-2; D is possibly TRBD1 (5 bases). This CDR3 contains 16 residues. V shed 0 bases and J shed 7 bases, with 18 bases lying between them. Germline CDR1 reads SGHAT; CDR2 reads FQDESV (reference sequence). In DNA form, the CDR3 reads TGTGCCAGCAGCTTAGCTCCTGATGGGGTAACAGGTGGCTACACCCTC. It translates to CASSLAPDGVTGGYTL.

This clonotype was counted only a few times. This chain uses TRBV18 with TRBJ1-2; D not resolved. The V gene lost 0 bases and the J gene lost 0 bases, with 11 bases spanning the gap. The germline V gene encodes CDR1 KGHSH and CDR2 LQKENI. The CDR3 covers 16 residues. The CDR3 sequence is CASSPPVGSSNYGYTF. The CDR3 region has the DNA TGTGCCAGCTCACCACCGGTTGGCAGTTCTAACTATGGCTACACCTTC.

The table lists this clonotype with many counts. The chain joins TRBV5-1 to TRBJ1-3, with D perhaps matching TRBD1 (6 bases). Germline-derived CDR1 and CDR2 are SGHRS and YFSETQ. V was shortened by 4 bases and J by 3 bases, with 17 bases between the two germline ends. The length of the CDR3 is 16 residues. Here the CDR3 DNA reads TGCGCCAGCAGCCAAACCGGGACAACTGTTGGAAACACCATATATTTT. It translates to CASSQTGTTVGNTIYF.

The chain has TRBV5-1 and TRBJ2-2; 8 bases map to TRBD2. Germline V CDR1 and CDR2: SGHRS, YFSETQ. J gave up 1 base and V 5 bases, and 7 bases lay outside the gene matches. This CDR3 is 16 amino acids long. The CDR3 DNA reads TGCGCCAGCAGATCCACGAGCGGGGGGAACACCGGGGAGCTGTTTTTT. This sequence encodes CASRSTSGGNTGELFF.

The chain combines TRBV2 with TRBJ1-2; 9 bases align to TRBD1. This CDR3 spans 13 amino acids. The J segment lost 2 bases and the V segment lost 6 bases, leaving 1 base of the junction unmatched. Germline V gene data show CDR1 as SNHLY and CDR2 as FYNNEI. The CDR3 sequence is CASRGTGNYGYTF. CDR3 DNA: TGTGCCAGCAGGGGGACAGGGAACTATGGCTACACCTTC.

The CDR3 nucleotides read TGTGCCAGCAGTGAATCAGGGGGCGGTGGGGCCAACGTCCTGACTTTC. Translating gives CASSESGGGGANVLTF. The rearrangement uses TRBV25-1 and TRBJ2-6; TRBD1 agrees at 8 bases. Germline V CDR1 and CDR2: MGHDK, SYGVNS. This CDR3 is built from 16 residues. V dropped 1 base and J dropped 3; count of bases not matched to a gene: 2.

This clonotype was detected ten times or more. The chain carries TRBV30 and TRBJ1-6; maybe TRBD1 (6 bases). This CDR3 region has 14 residues. Germline CDR1 and CDR2: GTSNPN and SVGIG (reference sequence). V was cut by 2 bases and J by 14 bases, with 19 bases left in between. The CDR3 region is CAWSFRDTRRALHF. For the CDR3, the DNA is TGTGCCTGGAGTTTCCGGGACACCAGGCGAGCCCTCCACTTT. Full variable domain (outside the CDR3, taken from reference TRBV30 and TRBJ1-6): SQTIHQWPATLVQPVGSPLSLECTVEGTSNPNLYWYRQAAGRGLQLLFYSVGIGQISSEVPQNLSASRPQDRQFILSSKKLLLSDSGFYLCAWSFRDTRRALHFGNGTRLTVT.

This chain connects TRBV2 to TRBJ2-2; TRBD1 matches 10 bases. The V and J ends lost 6 bases and 4 bases, in that order; junction bases with no gene match: 2. The CDR3 consists of 14 residues. Per germline, CDR1 SNHLY and CDR2 FYNNEI. DNA of the CDR3: TGTGCCAGCAGGGGGGACAGGGGCACCGGGGAGCTGTTTTTT. Its protein is CASRGDRGTGELFF.

The chain combines TRBV7-9 with TRBJ1-4; TRBD1 matches 10 bases. This CDR3 spans 15 amino acids. Trimming cost V 7 bases and J 6 bases; bases outside gene matches: 8. Germline loops: CDR1 SEHNR, CDR2 FQNEAQ (reference sequence). The CDR3 here is CASTTGGASDEKLFF. The CDR3 DNA follows: TGTGCCAGCACGACAGGGGGCGCTTCTGATGAAAAACTGTTTTTT. The whole variable domain, remainder taken from reference TRBV7-9 and TRBJ1-4, is DTGVSQNPRHKITKRGQNVTFRCDPISEHNRLYWYRQTLGQGPEFLTYFQNEAQLEKSRLLSDRFSAERPKGSFSTLEIQRTEQGDSAMYLCASTTGGASDEKLFFGSGTQLSVL.

This clonotype turned up a few times. CDR3 sequence reads: CATQGLADYEQYF. The CDR3 DNA is TGTGCCACCCAGGGACTAGCGGACTACGAGCAGTACTTC. The chain recombines TRBV24-1 with TRBJ2-7; 11 positions match TRBD2. The V gene end was trimmed by 9 bases and the J gene end by 3 bases; junction bases not matched to a gene: 3. The germline gives CDR1 KGHDR, CDR2 SFDVKD. The CDR3 length is 13 residues.

The chain carries TRBV10-3 and TRBJ1-2, with 9 bases identical to TRBD1. From germline, CDR1 is ENHRY and CDR2 SYGVKD. The CDR3 has 12 amino acids. Unmatched junction bases numbered 6, after V lost 10 bases and J lost 6 bases. The CDR3 DNA sequence: TGTGCCAGCAGGGACAGGGTTAATGGCTACACCTTC. Translated: CASRDRVNGYTF.

The sample holds many counts of this clonotype. The chain has TRBV6-2 or TRBV6-3 and TRBJ2-2; D is undetermined. The CDR3 totals 14 residues. V lost 4 bases to trimming and J lost 6 bases, with 12 bases between them. Germline V CDR1 and CDR2: MNHEY, SVGEGT. The CDR3 sequence is CASSFSTPSGELFF. The CDR3 nucleotides are TGTGCCAGCAGTTTTTCAACCCCCTCCGGGGAGCTGTTTTTT.

This clonotype has a handful of counts. V and J are TRBV11-1 and TRBJ2-2, with 7 bases aligning to TRBD1. The CDR3 is made up of 15 amino acids. J lost 1 base, V lost 5 bases, and 4 bases had no gene match. CDR1 and CDR2 from the germline V gene are SGHAT and FQDESV (reference sequence). The CDR3 nucleotides read TGTGCCAGCAGCCCCCGGACAGGGAACACCGGGGAGCTGTTTTTT. This translates into CASSPRTGNTGELFF.

V and J are TRBV10-1 and TRBJ1-6; no firm D call. With 0 bases removed from V and 9 bases from J, the gap between germline ends came to 6 bases. The CDR3 covers 13 residues. The germline V gene has CDR1 WNHNN and CDR2 SYGVQD (reference sequence). The CDR3 DNA is TGCGCCAGCAGTGAGTCCAAACGTTCACCCCTCCACTTT. Its translation: CASSESKRSPLHF.

The chain recombines TRBV19 with TRBJ1-6; D not certain. CDR1 LNHDA and CDR2 SQIVND come from the germline V gene (reference sequence). V dropped 3 bases and J dropped 6 bases, with 9 bases sitting between them. The CDR3 is made up of 14 amino acids. The DNA for the CDR3 is TGTGCCAGTAGTATCATTGGAACTAATTCACCCCTCCACTTT. It translates to CASSIIGTNSPLHF.

CDR3 bases: TGTGCCAGCAGTGAAGACGGGGAGCAGTACTTC. Its translation: CASSEDGEQYF. The J gene is TRBJ2-7, the V gene TRBV25-1; D gene unclear. The V end lost 2 bases, the J end lost 7 bases, and 6 bases lay between the germline ends. In germline, CDR1 is MGHDK, CDR2 SYGVNS. CDR3 length: 11 amino acids.

The chain links TRBV2 to TRBJ2-7; D possibly corresponds to TRBD2 (6 bases). CDR3 length equals 13 residues. Germline values: CDR1 SNHLY, CDR2 FYNNEI. V lost 5 bases to trimming and J lost 5 bases, with 13 bases between them. CDR3: CASSLRTKHEQYF. In nucleotides, the CDR3 is TGTGCCAGCAGTCTGAGGACTAAGCACGAGCAGTACTTC.

This clonotype was observed at least ten times. V gene TRBV5-4 combines with J gene TRBJ2-7; 7 bases are shared with TRBD1. The CDR3 is 15 residues long. CDR1 is SGHNT, CDR2 YYREEE, per germline (reference sequence). The V and J ends lost 4 bases and 0 bases, in that order; junction bases with no gene match: 7. The CDR3 region is CASSGGQVSSYEQYF. CDR3 nucleotides: TGTGCCAGCAGCGGAGGACAGGTCTCCTCCTACGAGCAGTACTTC.

This clonotype was seen repeatedly, ten times or more. The chain employs TRBV6-1 and TRBJ1-5; TRBD1 matches at 9 bases. J was trimmed by 1 base and V by 2 bases; bases with no gene match: 3. The germline V gene encodes CDR1 MNHNS and CDR2 SASEGT. CDR3 size: 16 residues. CDR3 coding DNA: TGTGCCAGCAGTGAATTGGGGACAGGGAGCAATCAGCCCCAGCATTTT. Residues: CASSELGTGSNQPQHF.

The table lists this clonotype with many counts. The chain has TRBV9 and TRBJ1-3; 9 positions agree with TRBD1. The germline V gene encodes CDR1 SGDLS and CDR2 YYNGEE. The CDR3 sequence is 15 residues long. V lost 6 bases and J lost 2; bases outside the gene matches: 6. The DNA for the CDR3 is TGTGCCAGCAACGGACAGGGGTTGGCTGGAAACACCATATATTTT. The encoded protein is CASNGQGLAGNTIYF.

The chain combines TRBV25-1 with TRBJ1-6; 8 positions match TRBD1. CDR3 length equals 14 residues. The ends lost 7 bases at V and 9 bases at J; junction bases unmatched: 8. CDR1 and CDR2 from the germline V gene are MGHDK and SYGVNS. DNA of the CDR3: TGTGCCAGCACCGACAGGGGAATAAGTTCACCCCTCCACTTT. This sequence encodes CASTDRGISSPLHF.